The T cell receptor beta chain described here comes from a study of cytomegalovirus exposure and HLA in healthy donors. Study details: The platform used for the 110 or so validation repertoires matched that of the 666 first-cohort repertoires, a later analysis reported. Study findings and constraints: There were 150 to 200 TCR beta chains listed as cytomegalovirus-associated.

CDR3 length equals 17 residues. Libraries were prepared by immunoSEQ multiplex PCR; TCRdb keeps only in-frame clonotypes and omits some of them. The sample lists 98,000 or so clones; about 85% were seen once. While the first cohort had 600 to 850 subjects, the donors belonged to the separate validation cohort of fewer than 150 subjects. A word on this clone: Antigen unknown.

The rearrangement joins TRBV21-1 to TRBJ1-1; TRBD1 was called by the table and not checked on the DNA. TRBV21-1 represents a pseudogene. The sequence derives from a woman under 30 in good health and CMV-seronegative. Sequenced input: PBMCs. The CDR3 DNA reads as TGTGCCAGCAGCCTCACCTCCTCCGGGACACTTAACACTGAAGCTTTCTTT. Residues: CASSLTSSGTLNTEAFF.